The clone carrying this T cell receptor (beta chain) was found a few times. The target antigen is unknown. This specimen comes from a study of OX40 agonist ivuxolimab in advanced cancers. Study at large: Dose-escalation patients suffered from hepatocellular carcinoma, melanoma, renal cell or head and neck cancer. Males comprised around 78% of the group, whose mean age was about 60 years (range about 20 to 79). Study outcomes and limitations: Among T cells, CD8+ cells averaged more expanded clones than CD4+ cells.

The length of the CDR3 is 14 residues. In germline, CDR1 is SNHLY, CDR2 FYNNEI. Trimming stripped 2 bases from V and 8 bases from J, with 15 bases between. Profiling relied on immunoSEQ multiplex PCR, and the TCRdb table lists in-frame clones only, not all of them. Counted here are 50,000 to 70,000 clones, about 86% occurring once; the ten biggest clones make up 2.1%. The chain is built from TRBV2 and TRBJ1-1; tentatively, D is TRBD1 (5 bases). This clonotype was sampled from an adult with an advanced solid tumor such as melanoma, head and neck, liver or kidney cancer. The material was CD4+ or CD8+ T cells sorted from blood, obtained in a trial of the OX40 agonist ivuxolimab. In DNA, the CDR3 is TGTGCCAGCAGTGAAAATTCCCAGGGATCCGAAGCTTTCTTT. Encoded protein: CASSENSQGSEAFF.